The 27 T cell receptor beta chains reported below all come from one sample, sequenced in a study of cytomegalovirus exposure and HLA in healthy donors. TCRdb's copy holds only in-frame clones and misses some; the assay was immunoSEQ multiplex PCR. The sample has approximately 260,000 clones, 75% to 90% seen once. The sequenced sample was PBMCs. These receptors originate from a woman aged 30 to 39 in good health and CMV-seropositive.

This clone was seen just once. The chain is built from TRBV15 and TRBJ2-3, with 16 positions matching TRBD2. The CDR3 is made up of 18 amino acids. Per the germline V gene, CDR1 is LNHNV and CDR2 is YYDKDF (reference sequence). Germline trimming cut 0 bases from V and 10 bases from J; bases unmatched to any gene: 10. The CDR3 reads CATSRDWGLAGGPSPQYF. DNA of the CDR3: TGTGCCACCAGCAGAGATTGGGGACTAGCGGGAGGGCCTAGCCCGCAGTATTTT.

The V gene is TRBV10-2, the J gene TRBJ1-5; a possible D gene is TRBD1 (6 bases). V was clipped by 0 bases and J by 4 bases, with 10 bases between them. CDR1 and CDR2 (germline): WSHSY, SAAADI. This CDR3 has 15 residues. CDR3 residues: CASSESGGRNQPQHF. The CDR3 nucleotides read TGCGCCAGCAGTGAGTCGGGGGGGCGAAATCAGCCCCAGCATTTT.

V usage is TRBV29-1 and J usage is TRBJ1-1; D gene uncertain. CDR3 length: 12 amino acids. Germline values: CDR1 SQVTM, CDR2 ANQGSEA. Trimming stripped 4 bases from V and 7 bases from J, with 13 bases between. CDR3 region: CSVAYRGIEAFF. CDR3 DNA sequence: TGCAGCGTTGCGTATCGGGGAATTGAAGCTTTCTTT.

V usage is TRBV5-4 and J usage is TRBJ2-7; possible D gene TRBD1, 5 bases. Deletions cut 4 bases from V and 3 bases from J, with 14 bases between. This CDR3 comprises 14 residues. CDR1 is SGHNT and CDR2 is YYREEE in the germline V gene (reference sequence). The CDR3 DNA reads as TGTGCCAGCAGCATGGGTGCCCAGGGCTACGAGCAGTACTTC. Protein: CASSMGAQGYEQYF. The full variable domain, in which reference TRBV5-4 and TRBJ2-7 provide the parts outside the CDR3, is ETGVTQSPTHLIKTRGQQVTLRCSSQSGHNTVSWYQQALGQGPQFIFQYYREEENGRGNFPPRFSGLQFPNYSSELNVNALELDDSALYLCASSMGAQGYEQYFGPGTRLTVT.

With respect to this clone: This sample also contains other DNA sequences that code for the same CDR3. V gene TRBV5-1 combines with J gene TRBJ2-5, with 7 bases lining up with TRBD2. The junction had 1 base not matched to a gene; V was cut back by 2 bases and J by 3 bases. This CDR3 spans 13 amino acids. Germline CDR1 SGHRS, CDR2 YFSETQ. The CDR3 DNA follows: TGCGCCAGCAGCTTTGCGGGGGAAGAGACCCAGTACTTC. It encodes CASSFAGEETQYF.

CDR3 protein: CASSSDRGYQPQHF. The CDR3 DNA is TGTGCCAGCAGCTCAGACAGGGGCTATCAGCCCCAGCATTTT. The V gene is TRBV7-2, the J gene TRBJ1-5; 8 nucleotides agree with TRBD1. The CDR3 totals 14 residues. Germline CDR1 SGHTA, CDR2 FQGNSA. J gave up 5 bases and V 4 bases, and 4 bases lay outside the gene matches.

V usage is TRBV27 and J usage is TRBJ2-2; a possible D gene is TRBD1 (6 bases). V shed 5 bases and J shed 4 bases, with 14 bases lying between them. The CDR3 totals 15 residues. Germline V CDR1 and CDR2: MNHEY, SMNVEV (reference sequence). The CDR3, as DNA: TGTGCCAGCAGTCCCCGGACAGCTACCACCGGGGAGCTGTTTTTT. This gives the protein CASSPRTATTGELFF.

This rearrangement joins TRBV2 to TRBJ2-1; D remains ambiguous. This CDR3 region has 12 residues. Trimming stripped 6 bases from V and 4 bases from J, with 7 bases between. Germline CDR1 is SNHLY and CDR2 is FYNNEI. This CDR3 reads CASSDIYNEQFF. CDR3 in DNA: TGTGCCAGCAGCGACATATACAATGAGCAGTTCTTC.

The genes are TRBV5-6 and TRBJ2-7; D is perhaps TRBD2 (6 bases). The CDR3 runs 13 residues. Looked up from germline, CDR1 is SGHDT and CDR2 is YYEEEE. Trimming left V 0 bases short and J 5 bases short, with 9 bases between. The CDR3 nucleotides are TGTGCCAGCAGCTTGGATTGGGGGGACGAGCAGTACTTC. Amino acid sequence: CASSLDWGDEQYF.

This chain links TRBV5-4 with TRBJ2-2, with D unclear. From germline, CDR1 is SGHNT and CDR2 YYREEE (reference sequence). Trimming cost V 2 bases and J 2 bases, with 10 bases left between them. This CDR3 spans 15 amino acids. The CDR3 sequence: CASSFNRRNTGELFF. Here the CDR3 DNA reads TGTGCCAGCAGCTTTAACCGGAGAAACACCGGGGAGCTGTTTTTT.

The genes are TRBV5-1 and TRBJ2-1; D gene unclear. V lost 1 base, J lost 4 bases, and 12 bases lay in between. The CDR3 runs 15 residues. CDR1 is SGHRS and CDR2 is YFSETQ in the germline V gene. The CDR3 sequence is CASSLLTTGYNEQFF. The CDR3 DNA follows: TGCGCCAGCAGCTTGTTGACGACTGGGTACAATGAGCAGTTCTTC.

This clone was counted a single time. The CDR3 spells CASSKDRGAEAFF. In nucleotides, the CDR3 is TGTGCCAGCAGTAAGGACAGGGGGGCTGAAGCTTTCTTT. This sequence joins TRBV6-1 and TRBJ1-1; 10 nucleotides match TRBD1. The CDR3 extends over 13 amino acids. The V gene end was trimmed by 5 bases and the J gene end by 6 bases; junction bases not matched to a gene: 3. Germline lookup yields CDR1 MNHNS and CDR2 SASEGT.

V and J are TRBV30 and TRBJ2-7, with 8 positions matching TRBD1. Germline CDR1 and CDR2: GTSNPN and SVGIG (reference sequence). The CDR3 has 13 residues. The J segment lost 3 bases and the V segment lost 0 bases, leaving 1 base of the junction unmatched. CDR3 DNA sequence: TGTGCCTGGAGTGTAGGGACAGGCTACGAGCAGTACTTC. Translated: CAWSVGTGYEQYF.

V usage is TRBV28 and J usage is TRBJ2-1, with D maybe TRBD1 (6 bases). Germline values: CDR1 MDHEN, CDR2 SYDVKM. V was clipped by 7 bases and J by 2 bases, with 15 bases between them. This CDR3 is 15 amino acids long. The CDR3 DNA reads as TGTGCCAGCAACCCCCCGACAGGTGCCTACAATGAGCAGTTCTTC. This sequence encodes CASNPPTGAYNEQFF. Full variable domain (outside the CDR3, taken from reference TRBV28 and TRBJ2-1): DVKVTQSSRYLVKRTGEKVFLECVQDMDHENMFWYRQDPGLGLRLIYFSYDVKMKEKGDIPEGYSVSREKKERFSLILESASTNQTSMYLCASNPPTGAYNEQFFGPGTRLTVL.

This rearrangement joins TRBV6-6 to TRBJ2-7; no reliable D call. This CDR3 contains 14 residues. V lost 4 bases, J lost 4 bases, and 14 bases lay in between. Germline values: CDR1 MNHNY, CDR2 SVGAGI (reference sequence). CDR3 nucleotides: TGTGCCAGCAGTTTTACAGAGCTTGGGTACGAGCAGTACTTC. Its protein product is CASSFTELGYEQYF.

V is TRBV28 and J is TRBJ1-1, with a possible D match to TRBD1 (5 bases). CDR3 length: 14 residues. Per the germline V gene, CDR1 is MDHEN and CDR2 is SYDVKM. V was clipped by 3 bases and J by 6 bases, with 14 bases between them. The chain's CDR3 is CASSFGGSLPEAFF. CDR3 in DNA: TGTGCCAGCAGTTTCGGGGGGAGCTTACCTGAAGCTTTCTTT.

The chain joins TRBV5-1 to TRBJ2-3, with 7 nucleotides matching TRBD2. The V segment lost 1 base and the J segment 0 bases; nucleotides outside the gene matches: 8. The CDR3 spans 17 residues. Germline V gives CDR1 SGHRS, CDR2 YFSETQ. The CDR3 nucleotides are TGCGCCAGCAGCTTGCTATTGGCGGGAGCTAGCACAGATACGCAGTATTTT. This gives the protein CASSLLLAGASTDTQYF. Variable domain in full (rest from reference TRBV5-1 and TRBJ2-3): KAGVTQTPRYLIKTRGQQVTLSCSPISGHRSVSWYQQTPGQGLQFLFEYFSETQRNKGNFPGRFSGRQFSNSRSEMNVSTLELGDSALYLCASSLLLAGASTDTQYFGPGTRLTVL.

This chain connects TRBV7-8 to TRBJ1-2; possible D gene TRBD1, 5 bases. CDR3 length: 15 residues. The germline V gene has CDR1 SGHVS and CDR2 FQNEAQ. Deletions cut 4 bases from V and 3 bases from J, with 15 bases between. The DNA for the CDR3 is TGTGCCAGCAGCTCCTCGGGGGGGATTGACTATGGCTACACCTTC. Its protein product is CASSSSGGIDYGYTF.

The rearrangement joins TRBV10-2 to TRBJ2-2, with 8 bases matching TRBD2. The CDR3 runs to 13 residues. V dropped 2 bases and J dropped 7; count of bases not matched to a gene: 0. Germline-derived CDR1 and CDR2 are WSHSY and SAAADI. The CDR3 loop reads CASSERGGGELFF. As DNA, the CDR3 is TGCGCCAGCAGTGAGCGGGGGGGCGGGGAGCTGTTTTTT.

This clone appeared a few times. The J gene is TRBJ2-3, the V gene TRBV5-1; 12 bases agree with TRBD2. Per germline, CDR1 SGHRS and CDR2 YFSETQ. The V gene end was trimmed by 4 bases and the J gene end by 0 bases; junction bases not matched to a gene: 3. The CDR3 is made up of 16 amino acids. CDR3 in amino acids: CASSTGLAGSTDTQYF. CDR3 coding DNA: TGCGCCAGCAGCACAGGACTAGCGGGGAGCACAGATACGCAGTATTTT.

V and J are TRBV6-4 and TRBJ2-4; 7 bases align to TRBD2. The CDR3 covers 17 residues. CDR1 and CDR2 (germline): MRHNA, SNTAGT. Trimming cost V 6 bases and J 1 base; bases outside gene matches: 12. CDR3 DNA sequence: TGTGCCAGCAGCGTGACGAGAGGGAGGGTTGCCAAAAACATTCAGTACTTC. This translates into CASSVTRGRVAKNIQYF.

This clone was seen only a few times. The chain is built from TRBV18 and TRBJ2-7; a weak D match, TRBD1 (5 bases). Germline loops: CDR1 KGHSH, CDR2 LQKENI. Trimming removed 3 bases at V and 5 bases at J, with 8 bases between. The CDR3 contains 12 residues. The CDR3 DNA is TGTGCCAGCTCACCTTTGGGGCACGAGCAGTACTTC. Translation gives CASSPLGHEQYF.

There are a few counts of this clone. This chain uses TRBV27 with TRBJ1-4; 7 bases match TRBD1. V was pared by 0 bases and J by 6 bases, with 7 bases of the junction left unmatched. This CDR3 comprises 16 residues. In germline, CDR1 is MNHEY, CDR2 SMNVEV (reference sequence). Here the CDR3 reads CASSLSIGGAYEKLFF. CDR3 in DNA: TGTGCCAGCAGTTTATCGATAGGGGGCGCGTATGAAAAACTGTTTTTT.

This clone is a singleton in its sample. The chain couples TRBV18 to TRBJ2-5; 13 nucleotides line up with TRBD2. With 2 bases clipped from V and 4 bases from J, the junction kept 10 bases outside the gene matches. There are 18 residues in the CDR3. Germline V lookup: CDR1 KGHSH, CDR2 LQKENI. CDR3 nucleotides: TGTGCCAGCTCACCAATCGGACTAGCGGGAGAGACTCCAGAGACCCAGTACTTC. Translating it yields CASSPIGLAGETPETQYF.

In this sample, this clone turned up once. V gene TRBV6-1 combines with J gene TRBJ1-4, with no clear D. The CDR3 spans 15 residues. The germline V gene encodes CDR1 MNHNS and CDR2 SASEGT. Trimming pared 3 bases from V and 5 bases from J, leaving 13 bases between. The CDR3 region is CASSETVGTNEKLFF. The CDR3 nucleotides read TGTGCCAGCAGTGAGACGGTGGGCACCAATGAAAAACTGTTTTTT.

This clone is a singleton in its sample. This chain links TRBV10-3 with TRBJ2-7; 7 bases line up with TRBD1. The germline CDR1 and CDR2 sequences are ENHRY and SYGVKD. V gave up 2 bases and J gave up 2 bases; unmatched junction bases: 6. The CDR3 contains 15 residues. CDR3 sequence (DNA): TGTGCCATCAGTGAGGACAGGGTGGGGACCTACGAGCAGTACTTC. Translating it yields CAISEDRVGTYEQYF.

This chain joins TRBV11-2 and TRBJ2-1; 10 positions agree with TRBD2. CDR1 is SGHAT, CDR2 FQNNGV, per germline. This CDR3 has 15 residues. The trim removed 0 bases at V and 12 bases at J, leaving 8 bases unmatched. This CDR3 reads CASSLESGRAVLQFF. The CDR3 DNA sequence: TGTGCCAGCAGCTTAGAAAGCGGGAGGGCCGTCTTGCAGTTCTTC.